These 24 T cell receptor beta chains originate from one sample sequenced in a study of blood T cell repertoires in COVID-19. Sequencing was performed with immunoSEQ multiplex PCR; in TCRdb, only in-frame clones are kept and a portion is missing. The top ten clones hold over 10% of a sample with approximately 52,000 clones, around 84% of them seen once. Sequencing was carried out using peripheral blood. The receptors originated from a woman at least 80 years old with acute or convalescent COVID-19.

This clone was observed a few times. CDR3 sequence reads: CASSQDTRQFEAFF. The CDR3 DNA reads TGCGCCAGCAGCCAAGATACCCGACAGTTTGAAGCTTTCTTT. The chain joins TRBV4-1 to TRBJ1-1; D may be TRBD1 (5 bases). Deletions cut 0 bases from V and 7 bases from J, with 12 bases between. Germline CDR1 reads MGHRA; CDR2 reads YSYEKL. This CDR3 is 14 amino acids long.

The chain employs TRBV5-4 and TRBJ1-2, with D possibly being TRBD1 (5 bases). Germline values: CDR1 SGHNT, CDR2 YYREEE (reference sequence). The CDR3 covers 14 residues. Trimming stripped 3 bases from V and 3 bases from J, with 12 bases between. The CDR3 DNA sequence: TGTGCCAGCAGCTCGGAGGGGCTTGACTATGGCTACACCTTC. Translation gives CASSSEGLDYGYTF.

The rearrangement links TRBV24-1 to TRBJ2-7; 7 bases line up with TRBD2. V trimming: 9 bases; J trimming: 2 bases; junction bases outside the gene matches: 6. Germline CDR1 and CDR2: KGHDR and SFDVKD. The CDR3 consists of 13 residues. CDR3 amino acids: CATGGGVPYEQYF. CDR3 sequence (DNA): TGTGCCACCGGGGGAGGGGTCCCCTACGAGCAGTACTTC.

In its sample, this clone was seen a few times. This chain links TRBV24-1 with TRBJ2-2; tentatively, D is TRBD2 (5 bases). CDR1 is KGHDR, CDR2 SFDVKD, per germline. The CDR3 is 15 residues long. V lost 1 base to trimming and J lost 5 bases, with 10 bases between them. The CDR3 DNA sequence: TGTGCCACCAGTGATTTTCGGGGAGAGACCGGGGAGCTGTTTTTT. Its protein is CATSDFRGETGELFF.

This clone appeared a single time. J is TRBJ1-3 and V is TRBV30; the match to TRBD1 covers 7 bases. The ends lost 1 base at V and 0 bases at J; junction bases unmatched: 3. The CDR3 is 15 amino acids. The germline CDR1 and CDR2 sequences are GTSNPN and SVGIG (reference sequence). CDR3 protein: CAWSGQGGSGNTIYF. The CDR3 DNA reads as TGTGCCTGGAGTGGACAGGGCGGCTCTGGAAACACCATATATTTT.

This clone came up a few times. The rearrangement links TRBV20-1 to TRBJ2-1; 7 bases are shared with TRBD1. V shed 3 bases, J shed 7 bases, and the junction held 6 bases outside the gene matches. CDR3 length equals 13 residues. Germline V lookup: CDR1 DFQATT, CDR2 SNEGSKA (reference sequence). The CDR3 DNA sequence: TGCAGTGCTAGTAAAGGGGGCCCTAATGAGCAGTTCTTC. It translates to CSASKGGPNEQFF.

The chain carries TRBV28 and TRBJ1-2; D uncertain. Germline loops: CDR1 MDHEN, CDR2 SYDVKM. The CDR3 loop spans 12 amino acids. V lost 5 bases, J lost 8 bases, and 12 bases lay in between. This chain's CDR3 is CASSPRTRGYTF. CDR3 coding DNA: TGTGCCAGCAGTCCCCGTACGAGGGGCTACACCTTC.

The table lists this clone with a count of one. The V and J genes are TRBV6-1 and TRBJ2-5, with D tentatively TRBD1 (5 bases). V lost 1 base to trimming and J lost 5 bases, with 17 bases between them. The V gene's germline CDR1 is MNHNS and CDR2 SASEGT. The CDR3 has 16 amino acids. In nucleotides, the CDR3 is TGTGCCAGCAGTGAAGGGTGGGGCAGGGCCGCGGAGACCCAGTACTTC. Protein product: CASSEGWGRAAETQYF.

V gene TRBV14 combines with J gene TRBJ2-7, with 9 bases lining up with TRBD1. J lost 4 bases, V lost 4 bases, and 5 bases had no gene match. Germline V gene sequence: CDR1 SGHDN, CDR2 FVKESK. The CDR3 has 14 residues. The CDR3 DNA reads as TGTGCCAGCAGCCCCCGGACAGGGGAATACGAGCAGTACTTC. Its protein is CASSPRTGEYEQYF.

The chain has TRBV10-2 and TRBJ2-1; 11 bases align to TRBD1. The CDR3 sequence is 15 residues long. The germline gives CDR1 WSHSY, CDR2 SAAADI. Germline trimming cut 2 bases from V and 9 bases from J; bases unmatched to any gene: 6. The CDR3 reads CASSEGPGQGGEQFF. CDR3 DNA: TGCGCCAGCAGTGAGGGGCCGGGACAGGGGGGTGAGCAGTTCTTC.

This clone was found a few times. The chain employs TRBV25-1 and TRBJ2-7; possibly TRBD2 for D (6 bases). CDR1 and CDR2 from the germline V gene are MGHDK and SYGVNS. V lost 3 bases, J lost 3 bases, and 9 bases lay in between. The CDR3 is 13 residues long. The CDR3 reads CASSEGGHYEQYF. CDR3 coding DNA: TGTGCCAGCAGTGAGGGGGGTCACTACGAGCAGTACTTC.

Details on this clone: One end of the junction does not line up with germline, which may come from a read error. The CDR3 here is CASSKGQKNPGELFF. As DNA, the CDR3 is TGTGCCAGTAGTAAAGGACAGAAGAACCCCGGGGAGCTGTTTTTT. The chain uses TRBV19 and TRBJ2-2; tentative D call: TRBD1 (6 bases). From germline, CDR1 is LNHDA and CDR2 SQIVND (reference sequence). The CDR3 is made up of 15 amino acids.

This rearrangement joins TRBV7-9 to TRBJ1-4; D not certain. Germline V gene sequence: CDR1 SEHNR, CDR2 FQNEAQ (reference sequence). With 2 bases removed from V and 7 bases from J, the gap between germline ends came to 5 bases. The CDR3 totals 12 residues. CDR3 loop: CASSLQREKLFF. The CDR3 DNA follows: TGTGCCAGCAGCTTACAGCGTGAAAAACTGTTTTTT.

V gene TRBV15 combines with J gene TRBJ2-7; 8 positions agree with TRBD1. CDR3 size: 13 residues. The trim removed 5 bases at V and 3 bases at J, leaving 3 bases unmatched. CDR1 is LNHNV, CDR2 YYDKDF, per germline (reference sequence). Here the CDR3 reads CATSSGQGYEQYF. The CDR3 DNA reads TGTGCCACCAGCTCAGGACAGGGCTACGAGCAGTACTTC.

This chain uses TRBV7-6 with TRBJ1-6, with 9 bases fitting TRBD1. The ends lost 5 bases at V and 11 bases at J; junction bases unmatched: 4. CDR3 length equals 13 residues. The germline V gene has CDR1 SGHVS and CDR2 FNYEAQ. The CDR3: CASSPGQGTPLHF. The CDR3 DNA follows: TGTGCCAGCAGCCCGGGACAGGGAACACCCCTCCACTTT.

This chain uses TRBV6-5 with TRBJ2-7, with D unresolved. The CDR3 runs 11 residues. The germline V gene has CDR1 MNHEY and CDR2 SVGAGI. The V gene lost 7 bases and the J gene lost 4 bases, with 8 bases spanning the gap. The CDR3 DNA reads as TGTGCCAGCACCACAGTGTACGAGCAGTACTTC. Residues: CASTTVYEQYF.

The chain uses TRBV29-1 and TRBJ1-1; 8 nucleotides agree with TRBD1. Germline CDR1 is SQVTM and CDR2 is ANQGSEA. This CDR3 comprises 13 residues. The J segment lost 5 bases and the V segment lost 3 bases, leaving 5 bases of the junction unmatched. The CDR3 loop is CSVEGQEETEAFF. The CDR3 DNA is TGCAGCGTTGAGGGACAGGAGGAGACTGAAGCTTTCTTT.

This chain links TRBV29-1 with TRBJ1-2, with a weak D call TRBD1 (6 bases). The V gene's germline CDR1 is SQVTM and CDR2 ANQGSEA. The CDR3 runs 13 residues. V shed 4 bases and J shed 4 bases, with 13 bases lying between them. In DNA form, the CDR3 reads TGCAGCGTTGTGTCAGGGGCTGGCTATGGCTACACCTTC. Translating gives CSVVSGAGYGYTF.

The gene calls are TRBV4-2 and TRBJ2-1, with 14 bases aligning to TRBD2. The CDR3 extends over 20 amino acids. Germline loops: CDR1 LGHNA, CDR2 YNFKEQ. Germline trimming cut 0 bases from V and 5 bases from J; bases unmatched to any gene: 12. CDR3 sequence: CASSQDTTSGGGVINNEQFF. In nucleotides, the CDR3 is TGTGCCAGCAGCCAAGATACGACTAGCGGGGGGGGAGTAATCAACAATGAGCAGTTCTTC.

The gene calls are TRBV12-3 or TRBV12-4 and TRBJ1-6; the D is unclear. The V end was cut by 6 bases, the J end by 6 bases, with 9 bases between. The CDR3 is 13 amino acids. The CDR3 region is CASRSGFNSPLHF. CDR3 sequence (DNA): TGTGCCAGCAGATCCGGGTTTAATTCACCCCTCCACTTT.

This clone was detected a few times. The chain combines TRBV5-1 with TRBJ2-7; 11 positions match TRBD1. The V segment lost 4 bases and the J segment 3 bases; nucleotides outside the gene matches: 0. Germline V lookup: CDR1 SGHRS, CDR2 YFSETQ. This CDR3 comprises 13 residues. CDR3 residues: CASSGTGGYEQYF. CDR3 nucleotides: TGCGCCAGCAGCGGGACAGGGGGCTACGAGCAGTACTTC. The full variable domain, in which reference TRBV5-1 and TRBJ2-7 provide the parts outside the CDR3, is KAGVTQTPRYLIKTRGQQVTLSCSPISGHRSVSWYQQTPGQGLQFLFEYFSETQRNKGNFPGRFSGRQFSNSRSEMNVSTLELGDSALYLCASSGTGGYEQYFGPGTRLTVT.

This sequence joins TRBV28 and TRBJ2-1; TRBD2 matches 13 bases. Germline V lookup: CDR1 MDHEN, CDR2 SYDVKM. This CDR3 is built from 16 residues. V was clipped by 5 bases and J by 6 bases; unmatched bases: 7. The CDR3 nucleotides are TGTGCCAGCAGTCCAAGGACTAGCGGGGGCCGCAATGAGCAGTTCTTC. This codes for CASSPRTSGGRNEQFF. Together with reference TRBV28 and TRBJ2-1, the CDR3 gives the full variable domain: DVKVTQSSRYLVKRTGEKVFLECVQDMDHENMFWYRQDPGLGLRLIYFSYDVKMKEKGDIPEGYSVSREKKERFSLILESASTNQTSMYLCASSPRTSGGRNEQFFGPGTRLTVL.

The sample holds one count of this clone. The chain combines TRBV11-3 with TRBJ1-3; tentatively, D is TRBD1 (5 bases). From germline, CDR1 is SGHNT and CDR2 YENEEA. The CDR3 consists of 14 residues. Trimming removed 8 bases at V and 2 bases at J, with 13 bases between. The CDR3, as DNA: TGTGCCAGCCGTCAGGGCGGTACTGGAAACACCATATATTTT. Residues: CASRQGGTGNTIYF. The full variable domain, completed using reference TRBV11-3 and TRBJ1-3, is EAGVVQSPRYKIIEKKQPVAFWCNPISGHNTLYWYLQNLGQGPELLIRYENEEAVDDSQLPKDRFSAERLKGVDSTLKIQPAELGDSAVYLCASRQGGTGNTIYFGEGSWLTVV.

The rearrangement uses TRBV6-1 and TRBJ2-3; 11 bases line up with TRBD2. The V and J ends lost 3 bases and 2 bases, in that order; junction bases with no gene match: 10. The CDR3 has 18 residues. Germline V CDR1 and CDR2: MNHNS, SASEGT. CDR3 DNA: TGTGCCAGCAGTGACTATAGCGGGGGGGCCTGGGTCACAGATACGCAGTATTTT. Translation: CASSDYSGGAWVTDTQYF.